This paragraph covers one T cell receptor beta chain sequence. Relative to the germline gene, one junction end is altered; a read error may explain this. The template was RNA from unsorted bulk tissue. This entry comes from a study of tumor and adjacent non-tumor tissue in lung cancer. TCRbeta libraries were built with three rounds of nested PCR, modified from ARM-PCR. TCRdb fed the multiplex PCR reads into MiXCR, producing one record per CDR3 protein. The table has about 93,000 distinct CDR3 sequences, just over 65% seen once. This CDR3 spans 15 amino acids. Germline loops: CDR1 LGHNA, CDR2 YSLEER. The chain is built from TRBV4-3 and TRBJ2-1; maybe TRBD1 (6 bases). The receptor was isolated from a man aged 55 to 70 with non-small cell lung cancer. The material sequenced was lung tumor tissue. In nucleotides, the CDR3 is TGCACCAGCAACCAAGAGGGGCGCAGGGGTAATGAGCAGTTCTTC. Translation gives CTSNQEGRRGNEQFF.